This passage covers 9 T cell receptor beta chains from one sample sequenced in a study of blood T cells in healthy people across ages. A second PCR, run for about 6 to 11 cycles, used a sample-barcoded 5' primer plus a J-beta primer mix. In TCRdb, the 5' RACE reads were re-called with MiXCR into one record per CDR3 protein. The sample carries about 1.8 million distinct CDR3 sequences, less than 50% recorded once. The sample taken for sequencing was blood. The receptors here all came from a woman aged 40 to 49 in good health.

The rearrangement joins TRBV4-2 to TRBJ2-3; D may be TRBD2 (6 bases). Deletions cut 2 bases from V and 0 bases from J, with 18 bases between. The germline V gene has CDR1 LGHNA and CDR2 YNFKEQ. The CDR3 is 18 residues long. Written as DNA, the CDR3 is TGTGCCAGCAGCCAAAGGGGACCGGGACTGACTAGCACAGATACGCAGTATTTT. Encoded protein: CASSQRGPGLTSTDTQYF.

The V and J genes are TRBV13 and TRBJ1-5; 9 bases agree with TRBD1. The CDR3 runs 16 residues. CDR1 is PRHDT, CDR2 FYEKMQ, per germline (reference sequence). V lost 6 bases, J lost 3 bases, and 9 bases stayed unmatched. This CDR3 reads CASSQGGTGPNQPQHF. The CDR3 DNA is TGTGCCAGCAGTCAAGGGGGGACAGGGCCCAATCAGCCCCAGCATTTT.

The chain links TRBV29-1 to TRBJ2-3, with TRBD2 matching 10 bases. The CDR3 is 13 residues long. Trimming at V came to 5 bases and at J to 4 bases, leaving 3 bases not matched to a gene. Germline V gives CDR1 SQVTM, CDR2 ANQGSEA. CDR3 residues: CSVSGGGADTQYF. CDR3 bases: TGCAGCGTTAGCGGGGGGGGAGCAGATACGCAGTATTTT.

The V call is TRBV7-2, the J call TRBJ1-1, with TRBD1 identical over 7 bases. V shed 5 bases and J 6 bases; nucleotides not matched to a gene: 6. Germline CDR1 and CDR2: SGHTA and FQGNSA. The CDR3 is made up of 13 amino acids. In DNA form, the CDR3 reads TGTGCCAGCAGCCCCGGACAGGACCCTGAAGCTTTCTTT. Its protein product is CASSPGQDPEAFF.

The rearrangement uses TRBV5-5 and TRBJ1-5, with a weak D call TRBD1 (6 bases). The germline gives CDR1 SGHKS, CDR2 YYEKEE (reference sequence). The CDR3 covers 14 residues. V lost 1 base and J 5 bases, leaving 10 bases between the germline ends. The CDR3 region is CASSLTDSDQPQHF. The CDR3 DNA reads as TGTGCCAGCAGCTTGACGGACAGCGATCAGCCCCAGCATTTT.

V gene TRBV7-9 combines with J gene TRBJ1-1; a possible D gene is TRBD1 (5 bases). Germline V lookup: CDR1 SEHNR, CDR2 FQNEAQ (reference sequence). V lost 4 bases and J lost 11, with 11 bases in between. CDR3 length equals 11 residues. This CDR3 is CASSSTAGAFF. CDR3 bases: TGTGCCAGCAGCTCGACAGCCGGCGCTTTCTTT.

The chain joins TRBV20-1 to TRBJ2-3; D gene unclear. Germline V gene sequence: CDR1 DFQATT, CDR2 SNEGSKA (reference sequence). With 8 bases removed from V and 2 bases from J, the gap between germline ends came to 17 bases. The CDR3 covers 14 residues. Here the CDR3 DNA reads TGCAGTTACGACCGAACCTCAGTCACAGATACGCAGTATTTT. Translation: CSYDRTSVTDTQYF.

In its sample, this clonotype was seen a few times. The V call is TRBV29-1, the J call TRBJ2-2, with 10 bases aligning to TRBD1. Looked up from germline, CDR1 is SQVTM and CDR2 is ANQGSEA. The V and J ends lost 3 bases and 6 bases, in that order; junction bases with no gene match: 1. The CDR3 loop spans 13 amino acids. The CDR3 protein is CSVEGQGSGELFF. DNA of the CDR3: TGCAGCGTTGAGGGACAGGGGTCCGGGGAGCTGTTTTTT.

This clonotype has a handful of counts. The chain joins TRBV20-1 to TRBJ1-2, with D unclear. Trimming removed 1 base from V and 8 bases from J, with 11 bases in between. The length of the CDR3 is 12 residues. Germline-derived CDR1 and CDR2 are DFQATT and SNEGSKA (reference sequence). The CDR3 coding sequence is TGCAGTGCTAGAGGGGGAGGGTCGGGCTACACCTTC. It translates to CSARGGGSGYTF.